This T cell receptor beta chain was identified in a study of T cell changes during pregnancy in multiple sclerosis. Clones were sequenced by immunoSEQ multiplex PCR, and TCRdb holds only the in-frame ones, with some missing. The table records approximately 89,000 clones, just under 95% of them present only once. Trimming pared 8 bases from V and 8 bases from J, leaving 15 bases between. Germline CDR1 DFQATT, CDR2 SNEGSKA (reference sequence). This CDR3 has 11 amino acids. This TCR was sampled from a female donor with multiple sclerosis, enrolled in a pregnancy study. The J gene is TRBJ1-2, the V gene TRBV20-1, with a weak D call TRBD1 (5 bases). The source material was peripheral blood, sampled in the third trimester of pregnancy. This CDR3 is CSTSAGVGYTF. DNA of the CDR3: TGCAGTACCTCGGCGGGGGTCGGCTACACCTTC.